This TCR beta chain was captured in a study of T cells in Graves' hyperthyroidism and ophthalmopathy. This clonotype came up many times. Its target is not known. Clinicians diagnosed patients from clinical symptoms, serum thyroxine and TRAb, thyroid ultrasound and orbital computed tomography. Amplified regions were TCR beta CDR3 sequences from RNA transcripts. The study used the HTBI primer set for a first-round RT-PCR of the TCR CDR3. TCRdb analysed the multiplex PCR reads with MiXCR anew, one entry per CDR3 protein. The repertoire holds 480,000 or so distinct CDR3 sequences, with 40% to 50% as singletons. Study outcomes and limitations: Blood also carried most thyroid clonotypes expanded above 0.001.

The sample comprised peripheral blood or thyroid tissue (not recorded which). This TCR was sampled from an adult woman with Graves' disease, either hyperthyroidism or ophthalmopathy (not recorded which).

The CDR3 region is CASSLGDRFGTEAFF. As DNA, the CDR3 is TGCGCCAGCAGCTTGGGAGACAGGTTCGGCACTGAAGCTTTCTTT. The chain has TRBV5-1 and TRBJ1-1, with D perhaps TRBD1 (6 bases). The V gene's germline CDR1 is SGHRS and CDR2 YFSETQ. The CDR3 totals 15 residues. The V end lost 0 bases, the J end lost 4 bases, and 13 bases lay between the germline ends.